This entry lists 21 T cell receptor beta chains sequenced from one sample in a study of CD8+ T cells in alopecia areata. Using CD4, CD8alpha, NKG2D, NKG2ACE and other markers, pooled cutaneous lymph node cells were sorted. The sequencing template was cDNA reverse transcribed from extracted RNA. This table comes from immunoSEQ multiplex PCR, and its TCRdb copy is limited to in-frame clones, with some not included. This sample carries around 300,000 clones and no singletons, and less than 1.5% goes to the top ten. Sequenced material: CD4+ T cells sorted from a lymph node. These receptor sequences come from a C3H/HeJ mouse with alopecia areata. Strain haplotype at MHC: H2-k.

There are a few counts of this clone. Gene names and germline refer to mouse. CDR3 DNA (partial): TGTGCCAGCAGTGATGACAGAAACACA. As protein: CASSDDRNT. The CDR3 in its entirety is CASSDDRNTEVFF. V is TRBV3 and J is TRBJ1-1, with D tentatively TRBD1 (5 bases). The read terminates 4 residues ahead of where the CDR3 ends, so the germline J gene completes it. The CDR3 spans 13 residues. V was shortened by 6 bases and J by 1 base, with 9 bases between the two germline ends. CDR1 and CDR2 from the germline V gene are SNHLY and FYNGKV (reference sequence).

In its sample, this clone was seen a few times. These gene names are mouse names. The read ends 4 residues early relative to the CDR3; the germline J gene fills the gap. V gene TRBV1 combines with J gene TRBJ2-1, with a tentative D call TRBD1 (5 bases). This CDR3 region has 16 residues. Germline V CDR1 and CDR2: NSQYPW, LRSPGD (reference sequence). The CDR3 loop is CTCSADLGGVGAEQFF. CDR3 DNA, as far as it was read: TGCACCTGCAGTGCAGATCTAGGAGGGGTTGGGGCT.

A remark on this clone: Mouse gene names apply. The read gets to within 4 residues of the CDR3 end, and the germline J gene fills in the rest. The chain carries TRBV14 and TRBJ2-7, with 10 bases identical to TRBD1. CDR1 is SGHDT and CDR2 is FRDEAV in the germline V gene. The CDR3 is 14 residues long. Partial CDR3 DNA: TGTGCCAGCAGCACCGGGACAGGGGCCCAT. Encoded protein: CASSTGTGAH. The whole CDR3 protein reads CASSTGTGAHEQYF.

Notes on this clone: Germline and genes here are mouse. From the germline J gene comes the end of the CDR3, since the read stops 4 residues before it. This sequence joins TRBV14 and TRBJ2-1; maybe TRBD1 (6 bases). CDR3 size: 13 residues. Germline values: CDR1 SGHDT, CDR2 FRDEAV. Trimming cost V 8 bases and J 0 bases, with 9 bases left between them. CDR3 DNA (partial): TGTGCCAGAGGGACAAATAACTATGCT. It specifies CARGTNNYA. The entire CDR3 protein reads CARGTNNYAEQFF.

Details on this clone: All gene names here are mouse names. The read halts 4 residues ahead of the CDR3 end, with the missing end drawn from the germline J gene. The sample holds other DNA sequences that translate to the same CDR3. The chain uses TRBV5 and TRBJ2-4, with 7 bases matching TRBD1. Trimming cost V 0 bases and J 0 bases; bases outside gene matches: 3. The CDR3 consists of 16 residues. CDR1 and CDR2 (germline): LGHNA, YNLKQL (reference sequence). Incomplete CDR3 DNA: TGTGCCAGCAGCCAAGACGGGACAGCTAGTCAAAAC. Its protein product is CASSQDGTASQN. The entire CDR3 protein is CASSQDGTASQNTLYF.

This clone was detected only a few times. Gene names and germline refer to mouse. The observed sequence ends 4 residues before the CDR3 terminus, with the missing tail filled in from the germline J gene. V and J are TRBV13-1 and TRBJ1-2, with a possible D match to TRBD1 (6 bases). Germline values: CDR1 NSHNY, CDR2 SYGAGN. The CDR3 spans 14 residues. V was shortened by 2 bases and J by 0 bases, with 8 bases between the two germline ends. CDR3 loop: CASSEGHPNSDYTF. The part of the CDR3 DNA that was read is TGTGCCAGCAGTGAGGGACACCCAAACTCC.

This clone has more than one count but fewer than ten. Germline and genes: mouse. The read terminates 4 residues before the CDR3 end, so the remaining end is supplied by the germline J gene. Other DNA sequences in this sample translate to the same CDR3. This chain connects TRBV5 to TRBJ2-1, with 7 bases matching TRBD2. V gave up 2 bases and J gave up 1 base; unmatched junction bases: 2. CDR3 length: 15 residues. Germline V gene lookup returns CDR1 LGHNA and CDR2 YNLKQL (reference sequence). The CDR3 bases that were read are TGTGCCAGCAGCCAACTGGGGGAGAACTATGCT. It yields the protein CASSQLGENYA. The CDR3 in full is CASSQLGENYAEQFF.

This clone has more than one count but fewer than ten. The germline and genes are mouse ones. Coverage ceases 4 residues before the CDR3 finishes, and the germline J gene fills in the end. This sequence joins TRBV19 and TRBJ2-2, with TRBD2 matching 7 bases. The germline V gene encodes CDR1 FNHDT and CDR2 SITEND (reference sequence). This CDR3 has 13 amino acids. Trimming took 7 bases from V and 2 from J; bases not matched to a gene: 2. Partial CDR3 DNA: TGTGCCAGCGGGGGGGTGAACACCGGG. As protein: CASGGVNTG. The whole CDR3 sequence reads CASGGVNTGQLYF.

Only a few counts were recorded for this clone. Mouse gene names and germline throughout. From the germline J gene comes the end of the CDR3, since the read stops 4 residues before it. The same CDR3 is also encoded by other DNA sequences in this sample. The chain joins TRBV19 to TRBJ2-4, with 11 bases fitting TRBD1. This CDR3 has 12 residues. The germline gives CDR1 FNHDT, CDR2 SITEND (reference sequence). The CDR3 sequence: CASRDRGNTLYF. CDR3 bases read: TGTGCCAGCCGGGACAGGGGGAAC.

As for this clone: The gene names given are mouse names. Coverage ceases 4 residues before the CDR3 finishes, and the germline J gene fills in the end. The V and J genes are TRBV13-1 and TRBJ2-4; TRBD2 aligns across 7 bases. The germline V gene encodes CDR1 NSHNY and CDR2 SYGAGN. This CDR3 is 15 amino acids long. Unmatched junction bases numbered 4, after V lost 3 bases and J lost 0 bases. CDR3 bases read: TGTGCCAGCAGTGGACTGGGAACTAGTCAAAAC. It codes for CASSGLGTSQN. The whole CDR3 sequence reads CASSGLGTSQNTLYF.

This clone has a handful of counts. Mouse names are used for the genes. The same CDR3 is also encoded by other DNA sequences in this sample. The CDR3 protein is CASSISGGTGQLYF. Partial CDR3 DNA: TGTGCCAGCAGTATATCAGGGGGCACCGGG. The V call is TRBV19, the J call TRBJ2-2, with TRBD1 identical over 7 bases. The sequenced fragment ends 4 residues before the CDR3 boundary, so the rest is inferred from the germline J gene. This CDR3 region has 14 residues. Germline assignment: CDR1 FNHDT and CDR2 SITEND (reference sequence). V lost 1 base, J lost 4 bases, and 1 base stayed unmatched.

With regard to this clone: A much bigger clone sits one base away, suggesting this may be a read error. All gene names here are mouse names. The read ends 4 residues before the CDR3 terminus; that terminus is restored from the germline J gene. This sample includes further DNA sequences coding for the same CDR3. V and J are TRBV19 and TRBJ1-2; D perhaps matches TRBD1 (5 bases). CDR1 FNHDT and CDR2 SITEND come from the germline V gene (reference sequence). Trimming shortened V by 1 base and J by 0 bases, and 7 bases separated the two germline ends. The CDR3 sequence is 14 residues long. The DNA read from the CDR3 is TGTGCCAGCAGTATACAGGGAGCAAACTCC. Its protein is CASSIQGANS. The full CDR3 reads CASSIQGANSDYTF.

Concerning this clone itself: Each gene name is a mouse one. The read comes to an end 4 residues before the CDR3 does, leaving the germline J gene to fill in the end. This chain links TRBV1 with TRBJ2-4, with TRBD1 matching 9 bases. The germline V gene encodes CDR1 NSQYPW and CDR2 LRSPGD (reference sequence). CDR3 length equals 14 residues. The CDR3 spells CTCSAPGTGNTLYF. The sequenced CDR3 bases are TGCACCTGCAGTGCACCCGGGACAGGGAAC.

Points on this clone: Gene names and germline refer to mouse. The read comes to an end 4 residues before the CDR3 does, leaving the germline J gene to fill in the end. The V gene is TRBV31, the J gene TRBJ2-3; D not certain. This CDR3 is 14 amino acids long. From germline, CDR1 is GKSSPN and CDR2 SITVG. The V and J ends lost 0 bases and 1 base respectively, with 8 bases between them. CDR3 DNA, as far as it was read: TGTGCCTGGAGTCTCAACACTGGTGCAGAA. This sequence encodes CAWSLNTGAE. The whole CDR3 is CAWSLNTGAETLYF. The full variable domain, completed using reference TRBV31 and TRBJ2-3, is AQTIHQWPVAEIKAVGSPLSLGCTIKGKSSPNLYWYWQATGGTLQQLFYSITVGQVESVVQLNLSASRPKDDQFILSTEKLLLSHSGFYLCAWSLNTGAETLYFGSGTRLTVL.

This clone was recorded a few times. Genes and germline come from the mouse. The CDR3 end falls 4 residues outside the read, so it is completed with the germline J gene. The chain carries TRBV1 and TRBJ2-1; a weak D match, TRBD1 (6 bases). The CDR3 extends over 15 amino acids. Germline V gives CDR1 NSQYPW, CDR2 LRSPGD (reference sequence). Trimming removed 4 bases at V and 3 bases at J, with 13 bases between. CDR3 in amino acids: CTCSGPGQTYAEQFF. The sequenced part of the CDR3 DNA is TGCACCTGCAGTGGGCCGGGACAAACCTATGCT.

This clone was observed a handful of times. Gene names are the mouse ones. The CDR3 goes on 4 residues after the read ends, and that part is filled in from the germline J gene. Additional DNA sequences in this sample encode the identical CDR3. This chain uses TRBV1 with TRBJ2-4; 10 nucleotides align to TRBD1. From germline, CDR1 is NSQYPW and CDR2 LRSPGD (reference sequence). V dropped 3 bases and J dropped 1; count of bases not matched to a gene: 4. The CDR3 sequence is 16 residues long. The CDR3 bases that were read are TGCACCTGCAGTGCCGGGACAGGGGTGGGTCAAAAC. Amino acid sequence: CTCSAGTGVGQN. The whole CDR3 sequence is CTCSAGTGVGQNTLYF.

This clone was recorded many times. The gene names here belong to mouse. The read stops 4 residues short of the end of the CDR3; the missing end is completed from the germline J gene. The J gene is TRBJ2-2, the V gene TRBV1; D gene unclear. CDR3 length: 15 amino acids. V lost 0 bases and J 6 bases, leaving 11 bases between the germline ends. The germline V gene encodes CDR1 NSQYPW and CDR2 LRSPGD (reference sequence). The CDR3 here is CTCSAEWSIAGQLYF. The sequenced part of the CDR3 DNA is TGCACCTGCAGTGCAGAGTGGTCGATCGCCGGG.

Only a few counts were recorded for this clone. Gene and germline names: mouse. From the germline J gene comes the end of the CDR3, since the read stops 4 residues before it. This chain joins TRBV5 and TRBJ1-2; the D gene is possibly TRBD1 (6 bases). The CDR3 totals 15 residues. CDR1 LGHNA and CDR2 YNLKQL come from the germline V gene (reference sequence). The CDR3 bases that were read are TGTGCCAGCAGCCAAGATAACACAGGGTGGTCC. The encoded protein is CASSQDNTGWS. The whole CDR3 sequence reads CASSQDNTGWSDYTF.

This clone was counted many times. Mouse gene names apply. Coverage ceases 4 residues before the CDR3 finishes, and the germline J gene fills in the end. This chain links TRBV14 with TRBJ2-5; TRBD1 aligns across 11 bases. CDR1 is SGHDT and CDR2 is FRDEAV in the germline V gene. V dropped 5 bases and J dropped 3; count of bases not matched to a gene: 2. This CDR3 spans 14 amino acids. The sequenced part of the CDR3 DNA is TGTGCCAGCAGCTGGGACAGGGGGCAAGAC. Translating gives CASSWDRGQD. The whole CDR3 sequence is CASSWDRGQDTQYF.

This clone was picked up a small number of times. Germline and genes: mouse. The read finishes 4 residues shy of the CDR3 end, and the germline J gene is used to complete it. The chain is built from TRBV13-1 and TRBJ1-2; 7 nucleotides match TRBD1. This CDR3 has 14 residues. CDR1 is NSHNY and CDR2 is SYGAGN in the germline V gene. V trimming: 1 base; J trimming: 4 bases; junction bases outside the gene matches: 4. The CDR3 here is CASSDRQGGSDYTF. The part of the CDR3 DNA that was read is TGTGCCAGCAGTGATAGACAGGGAGGCTCC.

Comment on this clone: Gene names denote mouse genes. The read stops 4 residues short of the end of the CDR3; the missing end is completed from the germline J gene. Within the sample, other DNA sequences also encode this same CDR3. The genes are TRBV31 and TRBJ2-7; maybe TRBD2 (6 bases). The CDR3 spans 14 residues. CDR1 GKSSPN and CDR2 SITVG come from the germline V gene. The CDR3 spells CAWSLLGVSYEQYF. CDR3 DNA (partial): TGTGCCTGGAGTCTACTGGGAGTCTCTTAT.